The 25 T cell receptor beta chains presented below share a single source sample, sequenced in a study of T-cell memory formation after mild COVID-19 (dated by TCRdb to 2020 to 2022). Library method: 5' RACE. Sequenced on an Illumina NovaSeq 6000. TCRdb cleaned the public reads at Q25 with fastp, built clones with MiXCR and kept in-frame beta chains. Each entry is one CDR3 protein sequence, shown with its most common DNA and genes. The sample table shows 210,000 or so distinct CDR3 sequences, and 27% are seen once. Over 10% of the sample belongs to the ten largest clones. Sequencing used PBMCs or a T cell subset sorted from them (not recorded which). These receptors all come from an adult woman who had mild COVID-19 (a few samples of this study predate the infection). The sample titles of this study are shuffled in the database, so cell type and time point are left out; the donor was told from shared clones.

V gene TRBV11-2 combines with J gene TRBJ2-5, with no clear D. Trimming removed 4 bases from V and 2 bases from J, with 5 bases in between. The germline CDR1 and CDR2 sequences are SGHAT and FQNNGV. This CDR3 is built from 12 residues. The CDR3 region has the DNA TGTGCCAGCAGCTACCGACAAGAGACCCAGTACTTC. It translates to CASSYRQETQYF.

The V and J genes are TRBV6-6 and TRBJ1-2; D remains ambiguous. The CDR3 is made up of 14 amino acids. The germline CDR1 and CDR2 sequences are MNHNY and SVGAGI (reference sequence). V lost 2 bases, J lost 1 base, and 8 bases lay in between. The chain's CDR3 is CASSYAQNNYGYTF. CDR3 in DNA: TGTGCCAGCAGTTACGCCCAAAATAACTATGGCTACACCTTC.

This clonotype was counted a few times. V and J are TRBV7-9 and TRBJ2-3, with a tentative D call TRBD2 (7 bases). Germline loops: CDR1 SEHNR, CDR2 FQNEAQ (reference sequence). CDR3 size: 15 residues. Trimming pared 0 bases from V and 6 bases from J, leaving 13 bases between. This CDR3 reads CASSLAGGPPDTQYF. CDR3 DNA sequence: TGTGCCAGCAGCTTAGCGGGGGGGCCGCCGGATACGCAGTATTTT.

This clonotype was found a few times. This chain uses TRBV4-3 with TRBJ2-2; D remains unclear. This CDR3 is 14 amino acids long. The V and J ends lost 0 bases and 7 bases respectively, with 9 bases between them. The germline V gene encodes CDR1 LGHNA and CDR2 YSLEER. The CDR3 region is CASSQEFDGGELFF. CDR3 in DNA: TGCGCCAGCAGCCAAGAATTTGATGGCGGGGAGCTGTTTTTT.

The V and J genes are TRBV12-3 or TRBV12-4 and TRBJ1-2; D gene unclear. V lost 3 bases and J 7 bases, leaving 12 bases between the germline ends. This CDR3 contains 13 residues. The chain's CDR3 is CASSLGKKAGYTF. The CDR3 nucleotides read TGTGCCAGCAGTTTGGGGAAGAAGGCTGGCTACACCTTC.

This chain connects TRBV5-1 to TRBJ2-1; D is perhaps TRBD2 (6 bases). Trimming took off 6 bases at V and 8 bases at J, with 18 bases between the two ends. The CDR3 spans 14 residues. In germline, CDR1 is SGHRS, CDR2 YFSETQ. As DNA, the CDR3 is TGCGCCAGCACCACCAACTTGGGAGGCGATGAGCAGTTCTTC. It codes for CASTTNLGGDEQFF. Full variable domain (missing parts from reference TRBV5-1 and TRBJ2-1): KAGVTQTPRYLIKTRGQQVTLSCSPISGHRSVSWYQQTPGQGLQFLFEYFSETQRNKGNFPGRFSGRQFSNSRSEMNVSTLELGDSALYLCASTTNLGGDEQFFGPGTRLTVL.

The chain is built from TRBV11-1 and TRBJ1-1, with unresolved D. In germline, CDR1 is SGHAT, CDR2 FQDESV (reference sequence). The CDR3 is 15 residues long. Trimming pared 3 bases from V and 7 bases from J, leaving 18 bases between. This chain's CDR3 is CASSLFPRGANEAFF. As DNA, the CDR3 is TGTGCCAGCAGCTTGTTCCCCCGGGGAGCTAATGAAGCTTTCTTT.

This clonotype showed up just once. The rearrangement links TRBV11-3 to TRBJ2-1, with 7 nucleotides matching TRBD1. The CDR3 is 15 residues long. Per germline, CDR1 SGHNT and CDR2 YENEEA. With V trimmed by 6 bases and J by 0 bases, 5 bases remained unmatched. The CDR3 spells CASSRQGSSYNEQFF. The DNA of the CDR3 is TGTGCCAGCAGTCGACAGGGAAGCTCCTACAATGAGCAGTTCTTC.

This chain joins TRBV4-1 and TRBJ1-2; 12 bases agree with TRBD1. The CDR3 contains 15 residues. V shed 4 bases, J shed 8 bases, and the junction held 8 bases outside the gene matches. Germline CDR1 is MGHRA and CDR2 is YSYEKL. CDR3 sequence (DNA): TGCGCCAGCAGCCTCCGGGACAGGGGGCCTCGGGGCTACACCTTC. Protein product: CASSLRDRGPRGYTF.

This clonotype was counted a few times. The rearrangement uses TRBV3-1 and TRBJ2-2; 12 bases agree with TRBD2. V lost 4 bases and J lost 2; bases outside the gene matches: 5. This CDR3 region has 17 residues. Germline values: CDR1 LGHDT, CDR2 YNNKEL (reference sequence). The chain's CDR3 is CASSPIGLAGNTGELFF. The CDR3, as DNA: TGTGCCAGCAGCCCAATTGGACTAGCGGGAAACACCGGGGAGCTGTTTTTT.

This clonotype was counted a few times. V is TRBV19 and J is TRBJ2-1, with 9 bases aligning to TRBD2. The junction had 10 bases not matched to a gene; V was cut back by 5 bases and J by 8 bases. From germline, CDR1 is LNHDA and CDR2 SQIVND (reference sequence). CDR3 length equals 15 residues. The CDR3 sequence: CASSVLAGFAYEQFF. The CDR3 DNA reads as TGTGCCAGTAGTGTTCTAGCGGGATTTGCGTATGAGCAGTTCTTC.

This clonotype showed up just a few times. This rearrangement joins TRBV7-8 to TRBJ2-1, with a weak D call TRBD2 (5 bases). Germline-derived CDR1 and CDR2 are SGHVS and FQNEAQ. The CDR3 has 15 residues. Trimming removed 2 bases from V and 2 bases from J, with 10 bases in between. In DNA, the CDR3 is TGTGCCAGCAGCTTAACGGGGTCGACCTACAATGAGCAGTTCTTC. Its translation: CASSLTGSTYNEQFF.

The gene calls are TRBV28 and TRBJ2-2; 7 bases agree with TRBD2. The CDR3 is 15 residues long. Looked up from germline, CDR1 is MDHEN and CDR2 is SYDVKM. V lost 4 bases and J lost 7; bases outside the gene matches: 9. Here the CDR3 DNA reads TGTGCCAGCAGTTGGAGAAGGGAGGGAAACGGGGAGCTGTTTTTT. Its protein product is CASSWRREGNGELFF.

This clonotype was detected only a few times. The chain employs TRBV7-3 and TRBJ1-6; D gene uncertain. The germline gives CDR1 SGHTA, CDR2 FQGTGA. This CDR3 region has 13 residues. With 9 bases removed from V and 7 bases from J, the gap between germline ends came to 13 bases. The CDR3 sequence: CASAAFVNSPLHF. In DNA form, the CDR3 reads TGTGCCAGTGCGGCCTTTGTCAATTCACCCCTCCACTTT.

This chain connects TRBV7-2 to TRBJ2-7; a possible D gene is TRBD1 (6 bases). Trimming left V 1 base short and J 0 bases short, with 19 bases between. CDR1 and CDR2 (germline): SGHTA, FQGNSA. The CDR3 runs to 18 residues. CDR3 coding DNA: TGTGCCAGCAGCTTAGTGGCTCACGAGACAGGCCTCTCCTACGAGCAGTACTTC. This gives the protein CASSLVAHETGLSYEQYF.

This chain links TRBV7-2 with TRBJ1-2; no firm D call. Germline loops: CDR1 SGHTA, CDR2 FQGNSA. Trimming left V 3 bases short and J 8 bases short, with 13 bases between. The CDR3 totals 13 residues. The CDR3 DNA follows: TGTGCCAGCAGCTTTGAGGTCCTAGTAGGCTACACCTTC. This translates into CASSFEVLVGYTF. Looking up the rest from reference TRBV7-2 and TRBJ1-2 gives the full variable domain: GAGVSQSPSNKVTEKGKDVELRCDPISGHTALYWYRQSLGQGLEFLIYFQGNSAPDKSGLPSDRFSAERTGGSVSTLTIQRTQQEDSAVYLCASSFEVLVGYTFGSGTRLTVV.

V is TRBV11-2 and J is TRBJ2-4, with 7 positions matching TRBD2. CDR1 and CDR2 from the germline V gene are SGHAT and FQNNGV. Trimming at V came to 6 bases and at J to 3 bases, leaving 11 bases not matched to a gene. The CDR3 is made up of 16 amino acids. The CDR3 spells CASSPGGSAIKNIQYF. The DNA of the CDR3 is TGTGCCAGCAGTCCTGGCGGGAGCGCGATCAAAAACATTCAGTACTTC.

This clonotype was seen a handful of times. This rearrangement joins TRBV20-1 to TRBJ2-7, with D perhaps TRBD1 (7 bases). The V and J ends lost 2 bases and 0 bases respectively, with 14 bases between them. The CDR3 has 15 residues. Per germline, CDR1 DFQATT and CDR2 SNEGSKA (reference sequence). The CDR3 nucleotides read TGCAGTGCTAGACGGGGGACAGTAAGCTCCTACGAGCAGTACTTC. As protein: CSARRGTVSSYEQYF.

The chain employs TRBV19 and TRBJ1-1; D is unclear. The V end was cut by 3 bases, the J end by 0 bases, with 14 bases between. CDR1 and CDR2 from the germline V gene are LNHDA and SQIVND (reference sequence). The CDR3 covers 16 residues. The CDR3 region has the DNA TGTGCCAGTAGTATCCGCCTTGTAGGTGTGAACACTGAAGCTTTCTTT. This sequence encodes CASSIRLVGVNTEAFF.

DNA for the CDR3: TGTGCCAGCAGTTATCGGGGGTCTGGGGCCAACGTCCTGACTTTC. Encoded protein: CASSYRGSGANVLTF. The genes are TRBV6-2 or TRBV6-3 and TRBJ2-6, with D tentatively TRBD2 (6 bases). The length of the CDR3 is 15 residues. The germline V gene has CDR1 MNHEY and CDR2 SVGEGT. Trimming took 3 bases from V and 1 from J, leaving 7 bases between them.

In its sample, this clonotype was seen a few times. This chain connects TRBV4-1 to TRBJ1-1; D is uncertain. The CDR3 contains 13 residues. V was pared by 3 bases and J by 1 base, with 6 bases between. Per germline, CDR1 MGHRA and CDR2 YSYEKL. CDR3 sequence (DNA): TGCGCCAGCAGCCATAATACGAACACTGAAGCTTTCTTT. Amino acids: CASSHNTNTEAFF.

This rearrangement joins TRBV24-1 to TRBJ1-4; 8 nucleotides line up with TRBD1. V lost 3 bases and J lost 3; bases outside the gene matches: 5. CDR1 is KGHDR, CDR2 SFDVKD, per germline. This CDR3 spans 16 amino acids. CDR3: CATSDRGQGANEKLFF. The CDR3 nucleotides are TGTGCCACCAGTGATCGAGGACAGGGAGCTAATGAAAAACTGTTTTTT.

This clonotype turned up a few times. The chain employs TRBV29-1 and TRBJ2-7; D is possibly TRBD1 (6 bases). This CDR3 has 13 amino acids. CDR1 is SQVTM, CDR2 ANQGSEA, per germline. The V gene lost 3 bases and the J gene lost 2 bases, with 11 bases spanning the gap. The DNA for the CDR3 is TGCAGCGTTGAGGTTGAGGGGGCCTACGAGCAGTACTTC. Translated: CSVEVEGAYEQYF.

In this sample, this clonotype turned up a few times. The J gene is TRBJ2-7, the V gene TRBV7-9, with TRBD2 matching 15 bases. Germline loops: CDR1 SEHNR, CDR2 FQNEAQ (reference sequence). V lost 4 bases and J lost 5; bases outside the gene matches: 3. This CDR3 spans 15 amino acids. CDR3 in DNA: TGTGCCAGCAGCTCAGGACTAGCGGGAGGGGACGAGCAGTACTTC. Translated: CASSSGLAGGDEQYF.

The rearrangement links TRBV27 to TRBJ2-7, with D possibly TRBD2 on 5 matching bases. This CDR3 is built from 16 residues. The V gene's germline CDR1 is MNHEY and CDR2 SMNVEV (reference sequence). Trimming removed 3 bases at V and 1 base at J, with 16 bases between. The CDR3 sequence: CASSLAGEVGSYEQYF. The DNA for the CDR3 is TGTGCCAGCAGTTTGGCCGGGGAAGTCGGTTCCTACGAGCAGTACTTC.